These T cell receptor beta chains were read from a single sample in a study of T cell changes during pregnancy in multiple sclerosis. The repertoire was sequenced with immunoSEQ multiplex PCR; TCRdb's copy has only in-frame clones and lacks some. The sample holds tens of thousands of clones, more than 90% seen once. The material sequenced was CD4+ T cells from peripheral blood mononuclear cells, taken in the second trimester of pregnancy. The receptor source for this set is a female donor with multiple sclerosis, enrolled in a pregnancy study. Each CDR3 is given with its conserved first and last residue. The D gene is left open where the match is weak. The listing skips clone size in some rows; elsewhere it reads once, few, many or a size class.

cdr3_nt	cdr3_aa	clone_size	d_call	cdr3_length	v_call	j_call
TGTGCCAGCTCACCCGGGGGGCCTGAAGCTTTCTTT	CASSPGGPEAFF	-	-	12	TRBV18	TRBJ1-1
TGTGCCAGCTCACCACCGGGGCCCGTAAAAGAGACCCAGTACTTC	CASSPPGPVKETQYF	-	-	15	TRBV18	TRBJ2-5
TGTGCCAGCAGTTCGCAGAATTACGAGCAGTACTTC	CASSSQNYEQYF	-	-	12	TRBV6-5	TRBJ2-7
TGTGCCAGTAGTATAGAGTCTTCGGGGCAGGGGGAAGCTTTCTTT	CASSIESSGQGEAFF	once	-	15	TRBV19	TRBJ1-1
TGTGCCAGCTCACCACCGGGGACAGGGATGGCCGGGGAGCTGTTTTTT	CASSPPGTGMAGELFF	few	TRBD1	16	TRBV18	TRBJ2-2
TGTGCCAGCAGCTACGGACAGGGGGGAAACTACGAGCAGTACTTC	CASSYGQGGNYEQYF	-	TRBD1	15	TRBV11-3	TRBJ2-7
TGTGCCATCAGTGAAGGGTTCTTAGGGGGAGAGGAAGCTTTCTTT	CAISEGFLGGEEAFF	-	-	15	TRBV10-3	TRBJ1-1
TGTGCCAGCAGCCCGGTAGCCCGCAAGAGCTCCTACGAGCAGTACTTC	CASSPVARKSSYEQYF	-	-	16	TRBV11-2	TRBJ2-7
TGTGCCAGCAGCGTAGCGATCACTAGGGGGGGCGGGGAGCTGTTTTTT	CASSVAITRGGGELFF	-	-	16	TRBV9	TRBJ2-2
TGCGCCAGCAGCTCCAAGCGGACTAGCGGGAGGAGCCCGACCGGGGAGCTGTTTTTT	CASSSKRTSGRSPTGELFF	-	TRBD2	19	TRBV5-1	TRBJ2-2
TGCGCCAGCAGCTTGGGAGCGGGTGTCGAGCAGTACTTC	CASSLGAGVEQYF	-	-	13	TRBV5-1	TRBJ2-7
TGTGCCAGCAGCACCGACAGGGTTTGGCCCCTCCACTTT	CASSTDRVWPLHF	few	TRBD1	13	TRBV11-2	TRBJ1-6
TGTGCCAGCAGCTTAGACAGGGGGCCCTCCTACGAGCAGTACTTC	CASSLDRGPSYEQYF	-	TRBD1	15	TRBV7-9	TRBJ2-7
TGCAGCGTGTCAAGGGGAGGAAATCAGCCCCAGCATTTT	CSVSRGGNQPQHF	-	-	13	TRBV29-1	TRBJ1-5
TGTGCCAGCAGCGAAGTACAGGGGATGGCTTTCTTT	CASSEVQGMAFF	-	TRBD1	12	TRBV6-6	TRBJ1-1
TGTGCCAGCAGCCGCCGGGACTCTGGAAACACCATATATTTT	CASSRRDSGNTIYF	once	-	14	TRBV7-9	TRBJ1-3
TGTGCCACCCAGAGAGGGGGATACACCGGGGAGCTGTTTTTT	CATQRGGYTGELFF	-	-	14	TRBV6-6	TRBJ2-2
TGCGCCAGCAACTCGGGATTGGAGAACACTGAAGCTTTCTTT	CASNSGLENTEAFF	-	-	14	TRBV5-1	TRBJ1-1
TGCGCCAGCAGCTGGGACAGAGGCAATGAAAAACTGTTTTTT	CASSWDRGNEKLFF	-	TRBD1	14	TRBV5-1	TRBJ1-4
TGTGCCAGCAGCTTCTACAGGGGGTTTGATGAGCAGTTCTTC	CASSFYRGFDEQFF	-	TRBD1	14	TRBV7-8	TRBJ2-1